This T cell receptor (beta chain) was captured by sequencing in a study of blood T cell repertoires in COVID-19. This CDR3 has 14 amino acids. The germline V gene has CDR1 MNHNS and CDR2 SASEGT. Trimming shortened V by 3 bases and J by 2 bases, and 8 bases separated the two germline ends. Measured with immunoSEQ multiplex PCR; TCRdb has only the in-frame clones, and not every one. The sample holds roughly 200,000 clones; roughly 87% are singletons and the top ten take roughly a fifth. The rearrangement uses TRBV6-1 and TRBJ1-5; D is unresolved. The sequence derives from a man aged 60-69 years with active or convalescent COVID-19. Sequencing was carried out using peripheral blood. DNA for the CDR3: TGTGCCAGCAGTGAGTCTAACGGCAATCAGCCCCAGCATTTT. Protein product: CASSESNGNQPQHF.